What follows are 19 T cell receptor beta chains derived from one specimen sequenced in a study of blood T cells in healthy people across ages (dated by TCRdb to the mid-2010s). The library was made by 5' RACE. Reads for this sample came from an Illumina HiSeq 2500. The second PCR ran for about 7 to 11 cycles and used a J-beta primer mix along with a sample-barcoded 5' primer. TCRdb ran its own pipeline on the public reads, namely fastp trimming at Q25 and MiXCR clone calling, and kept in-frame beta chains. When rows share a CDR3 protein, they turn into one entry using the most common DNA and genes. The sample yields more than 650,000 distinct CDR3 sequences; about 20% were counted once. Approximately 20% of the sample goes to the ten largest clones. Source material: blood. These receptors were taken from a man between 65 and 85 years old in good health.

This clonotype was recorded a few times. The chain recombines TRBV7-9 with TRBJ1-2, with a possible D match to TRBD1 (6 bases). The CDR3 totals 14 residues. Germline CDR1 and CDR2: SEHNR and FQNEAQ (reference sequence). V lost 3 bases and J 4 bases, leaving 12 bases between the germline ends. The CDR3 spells CASSFPDRSYGYTF. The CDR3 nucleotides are TGTGCCAGCAGCTTTCCGGACAGAAGCTATGGCTACACCTTC.

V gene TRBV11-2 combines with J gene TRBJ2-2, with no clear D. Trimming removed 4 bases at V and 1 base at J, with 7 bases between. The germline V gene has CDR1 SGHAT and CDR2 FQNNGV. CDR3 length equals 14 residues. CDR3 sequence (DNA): TGTGCCAGCAGCTCCCGACAGAACACCGGGGAGCTGTTTTTT. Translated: CASSSRQNTGELFF.

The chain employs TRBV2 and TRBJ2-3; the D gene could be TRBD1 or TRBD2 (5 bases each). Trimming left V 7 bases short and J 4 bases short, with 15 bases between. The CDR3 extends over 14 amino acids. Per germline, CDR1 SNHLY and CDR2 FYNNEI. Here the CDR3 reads CASIIFLGADTQYF. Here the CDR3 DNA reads TGTGCCAGCATCATCTTCTTGGGGGCAGATACGCAGTATTTT.

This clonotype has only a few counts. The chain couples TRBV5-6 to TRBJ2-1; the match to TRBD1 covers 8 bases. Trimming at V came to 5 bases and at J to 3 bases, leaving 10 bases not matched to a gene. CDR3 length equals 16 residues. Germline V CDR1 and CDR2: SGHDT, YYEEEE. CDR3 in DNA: TGTGCCAGCAGGGGAGGACAGGGATTGTTCTACAATGAGCAGTTCTTC. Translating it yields CASRGGQGLFYNEQFF.

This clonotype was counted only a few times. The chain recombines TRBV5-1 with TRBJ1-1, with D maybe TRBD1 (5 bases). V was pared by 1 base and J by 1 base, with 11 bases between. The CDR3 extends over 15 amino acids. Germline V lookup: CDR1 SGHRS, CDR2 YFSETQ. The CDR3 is CASSLRLRENTEAFF. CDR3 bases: TGCGCCAGCAGCTTGCGGCTCAGGGAGAACACTGAAGCTTTCTTT.

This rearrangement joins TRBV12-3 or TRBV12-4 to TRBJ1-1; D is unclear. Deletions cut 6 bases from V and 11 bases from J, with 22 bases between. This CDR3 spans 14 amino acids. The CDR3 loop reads CASRYTGPRSTAFF. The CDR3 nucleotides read TGTGCCAGCAGATATACCGGGCCCCGAAGCACGGCTTTCTTT.

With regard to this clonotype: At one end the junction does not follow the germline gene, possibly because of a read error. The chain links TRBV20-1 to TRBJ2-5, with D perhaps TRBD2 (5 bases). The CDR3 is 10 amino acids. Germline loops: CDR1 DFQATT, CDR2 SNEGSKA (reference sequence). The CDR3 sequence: CSAPLGNLFF. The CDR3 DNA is TGCAGTGCACCACTAGGCAATCTTTTCTTC.

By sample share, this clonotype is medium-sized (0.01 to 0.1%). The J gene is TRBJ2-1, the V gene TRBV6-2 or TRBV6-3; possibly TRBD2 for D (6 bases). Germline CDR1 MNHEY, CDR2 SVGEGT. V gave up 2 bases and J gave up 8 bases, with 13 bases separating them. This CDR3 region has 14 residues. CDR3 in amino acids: CASSYATSSHEQFF. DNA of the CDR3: TGTGCCAGCAGTTACGCGACTAGTTCCCATGAGCAGTTCTTC.

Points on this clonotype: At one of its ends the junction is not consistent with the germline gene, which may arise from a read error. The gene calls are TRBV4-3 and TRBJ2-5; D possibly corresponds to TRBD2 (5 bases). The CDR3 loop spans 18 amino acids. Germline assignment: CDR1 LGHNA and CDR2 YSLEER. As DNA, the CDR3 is TGCGCCAGTAGCCAAGGGTACCAAGCGGCGGGTTGGGGAGAGACCCAGTACTTC. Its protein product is CASSQGYQAAGWGETQYF.

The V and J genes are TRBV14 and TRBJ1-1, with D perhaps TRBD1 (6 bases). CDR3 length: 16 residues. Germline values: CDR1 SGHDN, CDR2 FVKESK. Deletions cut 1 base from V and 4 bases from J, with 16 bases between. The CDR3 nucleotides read TGTGCCAGCAGCCAAGTACGGGTCAAAGGGGGCACTGAAGCTTTCTTT. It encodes CASSQVRVKGGTEAFF.

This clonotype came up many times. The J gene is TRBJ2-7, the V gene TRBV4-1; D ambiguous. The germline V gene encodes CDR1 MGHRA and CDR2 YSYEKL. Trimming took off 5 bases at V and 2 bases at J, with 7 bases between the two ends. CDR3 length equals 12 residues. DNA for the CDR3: TGCGCCAGCAGCGCGTCCCCCTACGAGCAGTACTTC. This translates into CASSASPYEQYF.

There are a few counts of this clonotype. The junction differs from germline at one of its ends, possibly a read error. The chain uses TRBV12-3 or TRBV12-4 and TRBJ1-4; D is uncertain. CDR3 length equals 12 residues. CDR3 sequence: CASSLATKKLFF. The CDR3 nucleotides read TGTGCCAGCAGTTTGGCGACCAAAAAGCTGTTTTTT.

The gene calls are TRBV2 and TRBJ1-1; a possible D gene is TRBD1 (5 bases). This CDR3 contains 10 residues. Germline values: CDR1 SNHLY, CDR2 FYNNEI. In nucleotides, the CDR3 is TGTGCGAGCCGCCAGGGAGAAGCTTTCTTT. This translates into CASRQGEAFF.

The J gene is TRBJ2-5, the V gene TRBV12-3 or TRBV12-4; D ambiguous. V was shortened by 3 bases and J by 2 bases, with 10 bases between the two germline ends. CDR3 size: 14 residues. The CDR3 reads CASSFGSLQETQYF. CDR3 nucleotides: TGTGCCAGCAGTTTCGGCAGTCTACAAGAGACCCAGTACTTC.

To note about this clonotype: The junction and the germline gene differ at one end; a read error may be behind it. The CDR3 bases are TGTGCCAGCACCGTGAGGCAGGGGACAGATGCGCAGTATTTT. Translated, it gives CASTVRQGTDAQYF. The chain combines TRBV12-3 or TRBV12-4 with TRBJ2-3; 7 positions match TRBD1. This CDR3 spans 14 amino acids.

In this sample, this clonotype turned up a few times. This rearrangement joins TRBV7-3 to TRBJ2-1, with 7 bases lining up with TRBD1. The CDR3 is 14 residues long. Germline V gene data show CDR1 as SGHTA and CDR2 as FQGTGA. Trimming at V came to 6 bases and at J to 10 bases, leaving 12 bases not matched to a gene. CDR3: CASSKAGGFLEQFF. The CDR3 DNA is TGTGCCAGCAGTAAAGCAGGGGGATTCCTAGAGCAGTTCTTC.

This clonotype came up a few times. Here the CDR3 DNA reads TGTGCCAGCAGCTTAGAGGTCGGGGGCTATGGCTACACCTTC. Translated, it gives CASSLEVGGYGYTF. The gene calls are TRBV7-4 and TRBJ1-2; D might be TRBD1 (5 bases). This CDR3 spans 14 amino acids. Trimming cost V 1 base and J 4 bases, with 10 bases left between them. Germline lookup yields CDR1 SGHVT and CDR2 SQSDAQ.

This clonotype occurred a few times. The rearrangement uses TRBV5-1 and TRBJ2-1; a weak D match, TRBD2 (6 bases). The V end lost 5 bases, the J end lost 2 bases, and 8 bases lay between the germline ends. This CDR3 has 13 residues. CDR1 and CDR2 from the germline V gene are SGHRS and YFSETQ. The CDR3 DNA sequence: TGCGCCAGCAGGACGGGGGCCTACAATGAGCAGTTCTTC. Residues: CASRTGAYNEQFF.

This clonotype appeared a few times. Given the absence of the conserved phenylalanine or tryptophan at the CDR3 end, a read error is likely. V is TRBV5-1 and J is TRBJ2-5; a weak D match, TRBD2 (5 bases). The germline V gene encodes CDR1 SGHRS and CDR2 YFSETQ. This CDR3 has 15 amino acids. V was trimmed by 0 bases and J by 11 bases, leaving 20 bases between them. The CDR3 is CASSLVREHIGEQYV. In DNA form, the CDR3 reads TGCGCCAGCAGCTTGGTTCGGGAACATATTGGGGAGCAGTACGTC.